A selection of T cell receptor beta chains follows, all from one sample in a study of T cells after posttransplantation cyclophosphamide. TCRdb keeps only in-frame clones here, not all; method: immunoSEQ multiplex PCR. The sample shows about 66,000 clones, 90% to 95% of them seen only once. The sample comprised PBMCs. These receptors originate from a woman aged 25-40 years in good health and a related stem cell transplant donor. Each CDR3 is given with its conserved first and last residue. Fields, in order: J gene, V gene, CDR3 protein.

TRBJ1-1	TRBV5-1	CASSPEGVGTEAFF
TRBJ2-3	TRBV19	CASSIRGGQGSTDTQYF
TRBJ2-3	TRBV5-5	CASSLEIGGTDTQYF
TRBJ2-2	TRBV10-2	CASSESVNLEGALNTGELFF
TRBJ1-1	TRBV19	CASPREGSMNTEAFF
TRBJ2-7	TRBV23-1	CASSQSVRREGSYEQYF
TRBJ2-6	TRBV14	CASSHTWANVLTF
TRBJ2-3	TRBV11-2	CASSLEYPDSSTDTQYF
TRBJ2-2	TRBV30	CAWGGTGELFF
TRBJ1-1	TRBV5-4	CASLKTARPEAFF
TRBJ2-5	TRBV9	CASSPLAGGYQETQYF
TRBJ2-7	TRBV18	CASSGATSEQYF
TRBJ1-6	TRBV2	CASRWNSNSPLHF
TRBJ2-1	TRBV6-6	CASSLLGGSDNEQFF
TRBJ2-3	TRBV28	CASSLGHQQYF
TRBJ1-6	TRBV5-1	CASSLGGAQGGSPLHF
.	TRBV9	CASSDRDRGYEQYF
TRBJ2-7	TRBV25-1	CASSDRRDSNSYEQYF
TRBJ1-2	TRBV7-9	CASSPQGSGYTF
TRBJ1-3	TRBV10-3	CAIRGVLSGNTIYF
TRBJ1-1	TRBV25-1	CASSESQEAFF
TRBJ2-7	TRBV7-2	CASSLTPPDEQYF
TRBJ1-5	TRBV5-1	CASSLAGFQQPQHF
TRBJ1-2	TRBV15	CATSREEGAYYGYTF
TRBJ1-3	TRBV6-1	CASSEIFRQGFVGNTIYF
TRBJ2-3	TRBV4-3	CASSQTGTGLWVADTQYF
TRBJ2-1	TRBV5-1	CASGDVNRGTSYNEQFF
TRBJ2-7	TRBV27	CASRDRRHEQYF
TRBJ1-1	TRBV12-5	CASGPGTSRATEAFF
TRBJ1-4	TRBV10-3	CAIRQTGVGEKLFF
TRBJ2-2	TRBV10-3	CAILVVDRENTGELFF
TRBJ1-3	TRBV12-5	CASGGGPLSGNTIYF
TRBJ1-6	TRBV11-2	CASSTRQGRSPLHF
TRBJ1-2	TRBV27	CASSPPRTGPNGYTF
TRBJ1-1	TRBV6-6	CASRDQGPVNTEAFF
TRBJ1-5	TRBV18	CASSPGGGSGPNQPQHF
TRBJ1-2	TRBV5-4	CASSSNRVLNYGYTF
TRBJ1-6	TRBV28	CASSPWTGEPNSPLHF
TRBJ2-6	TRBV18	CASSPRGLAISGANVLTF
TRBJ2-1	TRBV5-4	CASSSGGSYNEQFF
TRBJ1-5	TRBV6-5	CASSYSTGGQPQHF
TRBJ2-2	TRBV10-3	CAIRPPGQGVGTGELFF
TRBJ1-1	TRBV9	CASSPRPGNTEAFF
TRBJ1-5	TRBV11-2	CASSLDRDQPQHF
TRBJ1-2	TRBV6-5	CASSYTGHHNYGYTF
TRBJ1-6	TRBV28	CASSFTGDAYNSPLHF
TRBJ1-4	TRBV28	CASSLIGGRNEKLFF
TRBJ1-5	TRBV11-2	CASSQGFSNQPQHF
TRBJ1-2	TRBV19	CASTPGQGDYGYTF
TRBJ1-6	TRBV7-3	CASSVRGHGNSPLHF
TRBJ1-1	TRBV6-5	CASSSNTEAFF
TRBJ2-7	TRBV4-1	CASSRQQGYEQYF
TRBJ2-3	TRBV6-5	CASSYEGGITDTQYF